This TCR beta chain was captured by sequencing in a study of blood T cell repertoires in COVID-19. TCRdb keeps only in-frame clones here, not all; method: immunoSEQ multiplex PCR. The table lists a few hundred thousand clones, about four fifths of them singletons. Each participant's cohort was designated according to participant-reported clinical history. Per germline, CDR1 LNHDA and CDR2 SQIVND (reference sequence). Trimming pared 4 bases from V and 0 bases from J, leaving 6 bases between. The CDR3 spans 14 residues. The V and J genes are TRBV19 and TRBJ1-4, with D maybe TRBD1 (5 bases). The TCR sequence derives from a woman aged 50 to 60 who had recovered from COVID-19. Material: PBMCs or T cells enriched from blood (not recorded which). The CDR3 region is CASSKGATNEKLFF. The DNA for the CDR3 is TGTGCCAGTAGTAAAGGGGCAACTAATGAAAAACTGTTTTTT. The full variable domain, its missing parts supplied by reference TRBV19 and TRBJ1-4, is DGGITQSPKYLFRKEGQNVTLSCEQNLNHDAMYWYRQDPGQGLRLIYYSQIVNDFQKGDIAEGYSVSREKKESFPLTVTSAQKNPTAFYLCASSKGATNEKLFFGSGTQLSVL.